Included here is one T cell receptor (beta chain) sequence, with context. No antigen is known for it. Base qualities are not provided; no much larger clone lies one nucleotide away. The data stem from a study of neurological immune-mediated disorders (dated by TCRdb to between 2019 and 2020). The study in broad terms: Peripheral blood TCR-beta repertoires from patients with HTLV-I-associated myelopathy (HAM/TSP), patients with multiple sclerosis, and healthy controls were compared in the study using UMI-based sequencing. The roughly 110 TCR-beta libraries covered PBMC samples along with longitudinal samples, technical triplicates, and paired sorted CD4+ and CD8+ T-cell subsets. The cohort included around 70 subjects: 14 with HAM/TSP, about 34 with multiple sclerosis, and roughly 20 healthy controls. Broader findings and caveats from the paper: The highest TCR clonal expansion was observed in HAM/TSP patients, whereas the lowest was observed in MS patients, even when compared with healthy controls. No identical CDR3 amino acid sequences were shared among expanded clones across subjects, suggesting private TCR-beta repertoires in all groups.

The healthy controls were volunteers from a blood bank in Maryland, USA. Libraries from unsorted PBMCs were made from 2 million PBMCs kept in RNAlater at -80 degrees C until RNA extraction. Peripheral blood was subjected to Ficoll-Hypaque density gradient centrifugation to isolate PBMCs, which were then cryopreserved in liquid nitrogen. The germline V gene yields MNHNS for CDR1 and SASEGT for CDR2. The V and J ends are trimmed by 4 bases and 5 bases, leaving 20 bases between them. From its cysteine to its phenylalanine, the CDR3 spans 16 amino acids. The read is trimmed to its CDR3 DNA, 48 bases read in frame from base 1. cDNA was synthesized by template-switch 5'RACE using a primer with a 10-nucleotide random unique molecular identifier that tagged each TCR transcript. Every sequencing run covered 15-18 subjects and yielded more than 200 million TCR-beta sequences. The RNeasy kit was used to extract total RNA. The KAPA Real-time Library Amplification kit was used to amplify TCR-beta VDJ regions with primers for the TCR constant region and the 5'RACE anchor. A first PCR added sample indexes and Illumina adaptors, after which a second PCR increased the library yield. The roughly 650 bp TCR product was size-selected on a 2% E-gel SizeSelection system after Ampure bead purification. Before pooling, libraries had their quality checked on a Bioanalyzer, their concentration measured with Qubit, and their quantity determined with the Kapa Library Quantification kit. An Illumina HiSeq 2500 was used to sequence the libraries paired-end at 2 x 150 bp. To increase sequence diversity, roughly 24-30% phiX was spiked into each library pool. Turning to the authors' computational methods: The UMI-based MiGEC pipeline processed quality-filtered reads and removed over 75% of raw TCR sequences during error correction. IMGT germline references were used for aligning VDJ genes, and each clonotype was defined as a unique CDR3 amino acid sequence together with its V-J genes. Clonal expansion, Shannon diversity and CDR3 relatedness were evaluated with VDJtools (CalcPairwiseDistances, ClusterSamples), while phylogenetic trees were built in CLCbio workbench. Expanded clones were defined as having at least 8 unique UMIs, based on coefficient-of-variation modelling across technical triplicates. The public reads were quality trimmed at Q25 with fastp and then assembled into clones with MiXCR by TCRdb, keeping productive beta chains. CDR3 protein duplicates are merged, each entry listing the most common genes and DNA. For this entry, the V and J calls and clone size follow TCRdb and not the study's own pipeline. The table for this sample lists tens of thousands of distinct CDR3 sequences; 20% to 30% of them were counted only once. The ten largest clonotypes hold 20% to 30% of the sample.

The sample consisted of PBMCs. This sequence originates from a woman between 65 and 79 years old in good health. The V and J genes are TRBV6-1 and TRBJ1-1; the D region possibly corresponds to TRBD1 (6 bases align). In nucleotides, the sequence is TGTGCCAGCAGTGTTCACTACAGGGAGGAATGGACTGAAGCTTTCTTT. It is translated as CASSVHYREEWTEAFF.